One and the same sample provided the 30 T cell receptor beta chains below, sequenced in a study of cytomegalovirus exposure and HLA in healthy donors. It was with 60 Vbeta and 13 Jbeta primers that the PCR ran. The repertoire was sequenced with immunoSEQ multiplex PCR; TCRdb's copy has only in-frame clones and lacks some. The data contain over 150,000 clones, under 70% of them singletons. The sample taken for sequencing was PBMCs. The source of these receptors is a woman between 40 and 55 years old in good health and CMV-seropositive.

This chain joins TRBV5-6 and TRBJ2-7; the match to TRBD1 covers 9 bases. After removal of 4 bases from V and 4 bases from J, the junction contained 9 bases not matched to a gene. Germline V lookup: CDR1 SGHDT, CDR2 YYEEEE. The CDR3 is 15 amino acids. CDR3 DNA: TGTGCCAGCAGCCGCGACGCGACAGGGGGTTACGAGCAGTACTTC. Its translation is CASSRDATGGYEQYF.

V and J are TRBV4-1 and TRBJ2-1; the D is unclear. V was clipped by 1 base and J by 0 bases, with 10 bases between them. The length of the CDR3 is 16 residues. Germline V gives CDR1 MGHRA, CDR2 YSYEKL. The CDR3 protein is CASSQGTLSSYNEQFF. CDR3 nucleotides: TGCGCCAGCAGCCAAGGTACCCTAAGCTCCTACAATGAGCAGTTCTTC.

This chain links TRBV25-1 with TRBJ2-3; the D is unclear. The CDR3 runs to 12 residues. Germline V CDR1 and CDR2: MGHDK, SYGVNS. Trimming pared 3 bases from V and 5 bases from J, leaving 6 bases between. The CDR3 is CASSDNRDTQYF. The DNA of the CDR3 is TGTGCCAGCAGTGATAATCGAGATACGCAGTATTTT.

A few counts support this clone. This chain uses TRBV13 with TRBJ2-3, with 9 positions matching TRBD2. The V gene's germline CDR1 is PRHDT and CDR2 FYEKMQ (reference sequence). V lost 5 bases, J lost 3 bases, and 9 bases stayed unmatched. CDR3 size: 16 residues. The CDR3 protein is CASSRYGSGSTDTQYF. The CDR3 DNA reads TGTGCCAGCAGCAGATACGGTAGCGGGAGTACAGATACGCAGTATTTT. Using reference TRBV13 and TRBJ2-3 for the parts outside the CDR3, the full variable domain is AAGVIQSPRHLIKEKRETATLKCYPIPRHDTVYWYQQGPGQDPQFLISFYEKMQSDKGSIPDRFSAQQFSDYHSELNMSSLELGDSALYFCASSRYGSGSTDTQYFGPGTRLTVL.

Written as DNA, the CDR3 is TGTGCCAGCAGCTTGGTCAACGACTTCCACTCTGGGGCCAACGTCCTGACTTTC. This codes for CASSLVNDFHSGANVLTF. This chain joins TRBV5-6 and TRBJ2-6; no firm D call. V dropped 0 bases and J dropped 0 bases, with 13 bases sitting between them. This CDR3 has 18 residues. The germline gives CDR1 SGHDT, CDR2 YYEEEE.

This clone was seen a single time. The chain is built from TRBV18 and TRBJ2-7; 9 bases are a match to TRBD1. Trimming cost V 2 bases and J 1 base; bases outside gene matches: 3. The CDR3 runs 15 residues. Germline assignment: CDR1 KGHSH and CDR2 LQKENI. The CDR3, as DNA: TGTGCCAGCTCACCAGGCGGGACAGGGTCCTACGAGCAGTACTTC. Amino acid sequence: CASSPGGTGSYEQYF.

The CDR3 region is CAISEGQGNLNYEQYF. For the CDR3, the DNA is TGTGCCATCAGTGAGGGGCAGGGAAATCTTAACTACGAGCAGTACTTC. The chain has TRBV10-3 and TRBJ2-7; TRBD1 might be the D (5 bases). This CDR3 is 16 amino acids long. V was shortened by 2 bases and J by 3 bases, with 17 bases between the two germline ends. CDR1 is ENHRY and CDR2 is SYGVKD in the germline V gene.

In this sample, this clone turned up a few times. V usage is TRBV6-1 and J usage is TRBJ1-1, with D uncertain. CDR1 and CDR2 from the germline V gene are MNHNS and SASEGT. Trimming left V 4 bases short and J 4 bases short, with 7 bases between. The CDR3 covers 12 residues. CDR3 amino acids: CASSVRVTEAFF. CDR3 sequence (DNA): TGTGCCAGCAGTGTGAGGGTCACTGAAGCTTTCTTT.

This chain connects TRBV7-8 to TRBJ1-1, with D perhaps TRBD1 (5 bases). The germline gives CDR1 SGHVS, CDR2 FQNEAQ. This CDR3 region has 14 residues. Trimming removed 1 base from V and 6 bases from J, with 12 bases in between. The CDR3 coding sequence is TGTGCCAGCAGCTTAGAAAGGGGAAAGGCTGAAGCTTTCTTT. This sequence encodes CASSLERGKAEAFF.

This clone was seen only once. The V and J genes are TRBV29-1 and TRBJ2-7, with 10 bases fitting TRBD1. V was pared by 8 bases and J by 5 bases, with 9 bases of the junction left unmatched. This CDR3 spans 13 amino acids. Germline V gene data show CDR1 as SQVTM and CDR2 as ANQGSEA. The CDR3 is CSPPGQGFNEQYF. CDR3 DNA: TGCAGCCCTCCGGGACAGGGGTTCAACGAGCAGTACTTC.

The genes are TRBV27 and TRBJ1-4; D not resolved. Deletions cut 5 bases from V and 0 bases from J, with 13 bases between. This CDR3 contains 16 residues. CDR1 is MNHEY, CDR2 SMNVEV, per germline (reference sequence). In DNA, the CDR3 is TGTGCCAGCAGTCCGCAGTGGGCAGCAACTAATGAAAAACTGTTTTTT. Translation gives CASSPQWAATNEKLFF.

This clone was seen a handful of times. The chain is built from TRBV5-4 and TRBJ2-1; 16 bases agree with TRBD2. J lost 7 bases, V lost 4 bases, and 5 bases had no gene match. CDR1 is SGHNT and CDR2 is YYREEE in the germline V gene (reference sequence). CDR3 length equals 16 residues. The CDR3 is CASSPGTSGRGNEQFF. CDR3 coding DNA: TGTGCCAGCAGCCCCGGGACTAGCGGGAGGGGGAATGAGCAGTTCTTC.

The J gene is TRBJ2-7, the V gene TRBV5-6; 7 nucleotides agree with TRBD1. The CDR3 is 12 amino acids. V was clipped by 1 base and J by 5 bases; unmatched bases: 0. Germline V gene sequence: CDR1 SGHDT, CDR2 YYEEEE. CDR3 sequence: CASSLTGDEQYF. Here the CDR3 DNA reads TGTGCCAGCAGCTTGACAGGGGACGAGCAGTACTTC.

The chain joins TRBV5-1 to TRBJ1-2, with no clear D. Trimming took off 0 bases at V and 8 bases at J, with 20 bases between the two ends. The CDR3 consists of 16 residues. CDR1 SGHRS and CDR2 YFSETQ come from the germline V gene. The CDR3 reads CASSLARRPSTEGYTF. Here the CDR3 DNA reads TGCGCCAGCAGCTTGGCCAGGAGACCTAGCACGGAGGGCTACACCTTC.

V usage is TRBV6-5 and J usage is TRBJ2-3; 8 nucleotides match TRBD2. CDR3 length: 14 residues. Trimming took 6 bases from V and 3 from J; bases not matched to a gene: 5. Germline V gives CDR1 MNHEY, CDR2 SVGAGI. Written as DNA, the CDR3 is TGTGCCAGCAGCACCGGGGGGGGGACAGATACGCAGTATTTT. Amino acids: CASSTGGGTDTQYF.

This chain links TRBV5-1 with TRBJ2-7, with 8 nucleotides matching TRBD2. Losses at the gene ends were 0 bases for V and 0 bases for J; bases not matched to a gene: 5. Per the germline V gene, CDR1 is SGHRS and CDR2 is YFSETQ. This CDR3 is 16 amino acids long. The CDR3, as DNA: TGCGCCAGCAGCTTGGAGGGTAGCGGGGCCTCCTACGAGCAGTACTTC. Translated: CASSLEGSGASYEQYF. The variable domain in full, with the rest retrieved from reference TRBV5-1 and TRBJ2-7, is KAGVTQTPRYLIKTRGQQVTLSCSPISGHRSVSWYQQTPGQGLQFLFEYFSETQRNKGNFPGRFSGRQFSNSRSEMNVSTLELGDSALYLCASSLEGSGASYEQYFGPGTRLTVT.

This clone was counted between two and nine times. This chain uses TRBV19 with TRBJ2-5; possibly TRBD1 for D (6 bases). Germline CDR1 is LNHDA and CDR2 is SQIVND (reference sequence). V was trimmed by 5 bases and J by 2 bases, leaving 12 bases between them. The CDR3 covers 14 residues. CDR3 coding DNA: TGTGCCAGTAGTCCCCTTGGACAGCAAGAGACCCAGTACTTC. It translates to CASSPLGQQETQYF.

The genes are TRBV19 and TRBJ1-2; weak D call: TRBD1 (6 bases). Germline CDR1 reads LNHDA; CDR2 reads SQIVND (reference sequence). Trimming took off 4 bases at V and 1 base at J, with 16 bases between the two ends. The CDR3 covers 16 residues. The chain's CDR3 is CASSNLDWTVNYGYTF. CDR3 bases: TGTGCCAGTAGTAATCTGGACTGGACAGTTAACTATGGCTACACCTTC.

This clone was seen more than once but under ten times. The V gene is TRBV7-9, the J gene TRBJ1-6; 7 positions agree with TRBD1. The CDR3 length is 15 residues. The germline gives CDR1 SEHNR, CDR2 FQNEAQ (reference sequence). V was pared by 5 bases and J by 7 bases, with 8 bases of the junction left unmatched. This CDR3 is CASSPGQTLNSPLHF. The CDR3 nucleotides are TGTGCCAGCAGCCCGGGACAGACCTTGAATTCACCCCTCCACTTT.

This clone was detected only a few times. V gene TRBV6-5 combines with J gene TRBJ2-7; D is ambiguous. Trimming stripped 6 bases from V and 0 bases from J, with 9 bases between. The CDR3 is 13 residues long. Germline V gene sequence: CDR1 MNHEY, CDR2 SVGAGI. The CDR3 protein is CASRDTTSYEQYF. CDR3 DNA sequence: TGTGCCAGCAGAGACACAACCTCCTACGAGCAGTACTTC.

The chain recombines TRBV7-2 with TRBJ2-7, with TRBD2 identical over 13 bases. This CDR3 region has 18 residues. J gave up 7 bases and V 2 bases, and 14 bases lay outside the gene matches. In germline, CDR1 is SGHTA, CDR2 FQGNSA. CDR3 loop: CASSLINQLAGGPREQYF. In DNA, the CDR3 is TGTGCCAGCAGCTTAATTAATCAACTAGCGGGAGGGCCGAGGGAGCAGTACTTC.

J is TRBJ2-5 and V is TRBV29-1, with 7 nucleotides matching TRBD1. CDR1 is SQVTM, CDR2 ANQGSEA, per germline. The CDR3 extends over 13 amino acids. V shed 7 bases and J 2 bases; nucleotides not matched to a gene: 7. The CDR3 coding sequence is TGCAGCGCCAGGACAGGACCTCAAGAGACCCAGTACTTC. Translating it yields CSARTGPQETQYF.

The chain links TRBV7-2 to TRBJ2-2; possible D gene TRBD1, 6 bases. Germline V gene data show CDR1 as SGHTA and CDR2 as FQGNSA. V was trimmed by 0 bases and J by 3 bases, leaving 11 bases between them. The CDR3 is 16 amino acids. This chain's CDR3 is CASSLAHRADTGELFF. The CDR3 bases are TGTGCCAGCAGCTTAGCACACAGGGCGGACACCGGGGAGCTGTTTTTT.

The chain couples TRBV10-3 to TRBJ2-5; D is unclear. Germline lookup yields CDR1 ENHRY and CDR2 SYGVKD. The CDR3 length is 15 residues. The V end lost 3 bases, the J end lost 5 bases, and 16 bases lay between the germline ends. CDR3 nucleotide sequence: TGTGCCATCAGTGACCCCGACCTTCGGCGGGAGACCCAGTACTTC. Protein: CAISDPDLRRETQYF.

This clone was picked up one time. The gene calls are TRBV19 and TRBJ2-3; 11 bases are shared with TRBD2. The germline gives CDR1 LNHDA, CDR2 SQIVND (reference sequence). The CDR3 extends over 16 amino acids. Unmatched junction bases numbered 7, after V lost 5 bases and J lost 3 bases. This CDR3 is CASSVAGGALTDTQYF. DNA for the CDR3: TGTGCCAGTAGTGTAGCGGGGGGGGCGCTGACAGATACGCAGTATTTT.

V is TRBV10-3 and J is TRBJ1-6, with TRBD1 matching 8 bases. Germline V gives CDR1 ENHRY, CDR2 SYGVKD. The CDR3 is made up of 14 amino acids. As DNA, the CDR3 is TGTGCAGCGGCCGGACAGGGAAAAGATTCACCCCTCCACTTT. Encoded protein: CAAAGQGKDSPLHF.

The chain employs TRBV6-5 and TRBJ2-1; D possibly corresponds to TRBD2 (5 bases). The germline V and J ends were trimmed by 2 bases and 9 bases, with 5 bases remaining between them. Germline V gene data show CDR1 as MNHEY and CDR2 as SVGAGI. The CDR3 has 11 amino acids. The CDR3 nucleotides are TGTGCCAGCAGTTACGAGGGTGAGCAGTTCTTC. Its protein product is CASSYEGEQFF.

The rearrangement links TRBV4-3 to TRBJ2-5, with D possibly TRBD2 on 5 matching bases. The closer fit of TRBJ2-7 to the DNA end suggests the J call may be wrong. Germline assignment: CDR1 LGHNA and CDR2 YSLEER. The CDR3 has 15 residues. The CDR3 nucleotides read TGCGCCAGCAGCCCGCTTACTAGAGGGTACGACGAGCAGTACTTC. Protein product: CASSPLTRGYDEQYF.

This sequence joins TRBV7-2 and TRBJ1-1, with TRBD1 matching over 7 bases. The germline gives CDR1 SGHTA, CDR2 FQGNSA. The CDR3 spans 15 residues. V was clipped by 1 base and J by 2 bases; unmatched bases: 4. CDR3 in amino acids: CASSLGGQHNTEAFF. In DNA, the CDR3 is TGTGCCAGCAGCTTAGGGGGACAGCACAACACTGAAGCTTTCTTT.

V is TRBV7-2 and J is TRBJ1-3, with D unresolved. V was pared by 5 bases and J by 0 bases, with 11 bases between. Germline CDR1 is SGHTA and CDR2 is FQGNSA. This CDR3 contains 15 residues. The CDR3 is CASSPQSASGNTIYF. Written as DNA, the CDR3 is TGTGCCAGCAGCCCACAGTCGGCCTCTGGAAACACCATATATTTT.